The 9 T cell receptor beta chains below come from one sample, sequenced in a study of regulatory T cells in long-lasting Graves disease. According to the study, TCR beta libraries were built with iRepertoire HTBI primers and CDR3-region Arm-PCR. TCRdb processed the multiplex PCR reads anew with MiXCR; each CDR3 protein has one entry. The sample shows 200,000 to 250,000 distinct CDR3 sequences, roughly 18% of them seen only once. Indicated time point: newly diagnosed GD, antithyroid drugs for less than 3 months. From RNA extracted from PBMCs, the TCR library was made. The same data also contributed to another study, on T cells in Graves' hyperthyroidism and ophthalmopathy.

The specimen comprised peripheral blood mononuclear cells (PBMCs), sampled at new diagnosis, from a patient treated with antithyroid drugs. The receptors stem from a woman aged 30 to 39 with Graves disease.

This clonotype was detected only a few times. The chain has TRBV5-1 and TRBJ1-2; D is uncertain. The CDR3 length is 12 residues. V lost 1 base and J lost 8, with 9 bases in between. From germline, CDR1 is SGHRS and CDR2 YFSETQ. The CDR3 DNA follows: TGCGCCAGCAGCTTGTCCGGTGTAGGCTACACCTTC. This encodes CASSLSGVGYTF.

This clonotype was detected many times. This chain connects TRBV10-3 to TRBJ2-5; 12 bases line up with TRBD2. Germline V CDR1 and CDR2: ENHRY, SYGVKD. Losses at the gene ends were 3 bases for V and 2 bases for J; bases not matched to a gene: 10. The length of the CDR3 is 18 residues. The CDR3 DNA follows: TGTGCCATCAGTGACTCCCCTAGCGGGAGGGCACGGCAAGAGACCCAGTACTTC. This encodes CAISDSPSGRARQETQYF.

This clonotype has more than one count but fewer than ten. This clone may be a read error of a much larger clone one base away. The chain couples TRBV7-2 to TRBJ1-1; D ambiguous. CDR3 length equals 13 residues. Trimming shortened V by 1 base and J by 5 bases, and 8 bases separated the two germline ends. Germline V gene sequence: CDR1 SGHTA, CDR2 FQGNSA. In DNA, the CDR3 is TGTGCCAGCAGCTTAGTTTCGGGGACTGAAGCTTTCTTT. Translated: CASSLVSGTEAFF.

Regarding this clonotype: A clone one base away is much larger, so this may be a read error. This sequence joins TRBV28 and TRBJ2-7; 8 positions agree with TRBD1. The CDR3 totals 15 residues. Germline CDR1 is MDHEN and CDR2 is SYDVKM. The V segment lost 5 bases and the J segment 1 base; nucleotides outside the gene matches: 7. The CDR3 region is CASSIQGTGSYEQYF. CDR3 in DNA: TGTGCCAGCAGTATCCAGGGGACAGGTTCCTACGAGCAGTACTTC.

This clonotype was seen ten or more times. With a much larger clone just one base away, this may be a read error. The chain is built from TRBV28 and TRBJ2-3; 7 nucleotides align to TRBD2. The CDR3 consists of 15 residues. CDR1 is MDHEN and CDR2 is SYDVKM in the germline V gene. Losses at the gene ends were 7 bases for V and 1 base for J; bases not matched to a gene: 8. CDR3 sequence reads: CASTSGREGTDTQYF. The CDR3 DNA follows: TGTGCCAGCACCTCCGGACGGGAGGGCACAGATACGCAGTATTTT.

This clonotype was observed at least ten times. The rearrangement links TRBV11-2 to TRBJ2-3, with D perhaps TRBD2 (5 bases). This CDR3 has 15 residues. V lost 5 bases, J lost 4 bases, and 16 bases lay in between. Germline CDR1 SGHAT, CDR2 FQNNGV. Written as DNA, the CDR3 is TGTGCCAGCAGCCCCCAACTAGGATTCGCAGATACGCAGTATTTT. Its translation is CASSPQLGFADTQYF.

This clonotype was seen a few times. The V call is TRBV30, the J call TRBJ2-7; tentative D call: TRBD2 (5 bases). Germline V gene lookup returns CDR1 GTSNPN and CDR2 SVGIG (reference sequence). The V end was cut by 0 bases, the J end by 0 bases, with 6 bases between. The CDR3 runs 13 residues. CDR3 region: CAWSVRGSYEQYF. CDR3 sequence (DNA): TGTGCCTGGAGTGTACGGGGCTCCTACGAGCAGTACTTC.

The chain carries TRBV20-1 and TRBJ1-5; the D is unclear. This CDR3 comprises 14 residues. The V gene lost 5 bases and the J gene lost 3 bases, with 14 bases spanning the gap. Per germline, CDR1 DFQATT and CDR2 SNEGSKA (reference sequence). CDR3 in amino acids: CSALPWTDNQPQHF. The DNA for the CDR3 is TGCAGTGCTCTGCCCTGGACGGACAATCAGCCCCAGCATTTT.

This chain uses TRBV15 with TRBJ2-7; weak D call: TRBD1 (5 bases). The CDR3 is made up of 13 amino acids. The V end was cut by 5 bases, the J end by 6 bases, with 14 bases between. Germline assignment: CDR1 LNHNV and CDR2 YYDKDF (reference sequence). In DNA, the CDR3 is TGTGCCACCAGCTCAAGGATAGGGGCCGAGCAGTACTTC. This encodes CATSSRIGAEQYF.